This is a list of T cell receptor beta chains from one sample in a study of blood T cell repertoires in COVID-19. Generated by immunoSEQ multiplex PCR, the TCRdb table keeps only in-frame clones and is missing some. The sample carries around 80,000 clones, 65% to 85% recorded once. The sequenced sample was peripheral blood. The receptors originated from a man aged 50 to 59 with COVID-19, enrolled during active disease. Each CDR3 is given with its conserved first and last residue. Each record gives: J gene, D gene, V gene, clone size, CDR3 protein, CDR3 DNA. The D gene is left open where the match is weak. Expanded clones are given a class, and other clones once, few, many or no size at all.

>TRBJ2-1|TRBD1|TRBV5-1|.
CASSFRIQGRGFHNEQFF
TGCGCCAGCAGCTTTAGAATCCAAGGCAGGGGGTTCCACAATGAGCAGTTCTTC
>TRBJ2-7|TRBD2|TRBV4-1|.
CASSQEVRLAGIYEQYF
TGCGCCAGCAGCCAAGAAGTACGTCTAGCGGGAATCTACGAGCAGTACTTC
>TRBJ1-4|.|TRBV10-3|.
CAISPRSGANEKLFF
TGTGCCATCAGTCCCCGGTCGGGGGCTAATGAAAAACTGTTTTTT
>TRBJ2-2|.|TRBV18|.
CASSMKEAGELFF
TGTGCCAGCTCAATGAAGGAGGCCGGGGAGCTGTTTTTT
>TRBJ1-1|.|TRBV9|.
CASSVVVGSPTEAFF
TGTGCCAGCAGCGTAGTTGTAGGGAGTCCCACTGAAGCTTTCTTT
>TRBJ2-1|TRBD2|TRBV24-1|.
CATSTLAGGNEQFF
TGTGCCACCAGTACTCTAGCGGGAGGAAATGAGCAGTTCTTC
>TRBJ2-2|TRBD1|TRBV5-4|.
CASSMPGQGLDTGELFF
TGTGCCAGCAGCATGCCCGGACAGGGATTAGACACCGGGGAGCTGTTTTTT
>TRBJ1-2|.|TRBV30|.
CASWAINYGYTF
TGTGCCTCCTGGGCGATTAACTATGGCTACACCTTC
>TRBJ2-5|.|TRBV5-1|.
CASSLLDPQETQYF
TGCGCCAGCAGCTTACTAGACCCCCAAGAGACCCAGTACTTC
>TRBJ2-7|.|TRBV6-2/TRBV6-3|.
CASSWGTYEQYF
TGTGCCAGCAGTTGGGGCACGTACGAGCAGTACTTC
>TRBJ1-5|.|TRBV30|.
CAWSVGGPPGQPQHF
TGTGCCTGGAGTGTAGGAGGGCCTCCAGGTCAGCCCCAGCATTTT
>TRBJ2-2|.|TRBV2|.
CASSESGANTGELFF
TGTGCCAGCAGTGAAAGCGGAGCGAACACCGGGGAGCTGTTTTTT
>TRBJ2-1|TRBD1|TRBV6-1|.
CASSGRQGGSYNEQFF
TGTGCCAGCAGTGGACGACAGGGGGGCTCCTACAATGAGCAGTTCTTC
>TRBJ2-7|.|TRBV5-6|.
CASSLLEGAGEQYF
TGTGCCAGCAGCTTGTTGGAGGGGGCGGGAGAGCAGTACTTC
>TRBJ2-2|TRBD1|TRBV19|few
CASSKGQLGTGELFF
TGTGCCAGTAGTAAGGGACAGCTCGGCACCGGGGAGCTGTTTTTT
>TRBJ2-1|.|TRBV5-1|.
CASSMSTYNEQFF
TGCGCCAGCAGCATGTCTACTTACAATGAGCAGTTCTTC
>TRBJ2-1|TRBD2|TRBV2|few
CASSSKRAGGSRSYNEQFF
TGTGCCAGCAGTTCCAAGCGAGCGGGAGGCTCCCGCTCCTACAATGAGCAGTTCTTC
>TRBJ2-3|TRBD2|TRBV30|.
CAWSRLAGRSTDTQYF
TGTGCCTGGAGTAGGCTAGCGGGGAGGAGCACAGATACGCAGTATTTT
>TRBJ2-5|.|TRBV27|once
CASSPTRGSETQYF
TGTGCCAGCAGTCCAACAAGGGGTTCGGAGACCCAGTACTTC
>TRBJ2-1|.|TRBV5-1|few
CASSLNGQRLDEQFF
TGCGCCAGCAGCTTGAATGGTCAACGACTCGATGAGCAGTTCTTC
>TRBJ2-1|.|TRBV2|few
CASSSRGYEQFF
TGTGCCTCCTCTTCCCGGGGATATGAGCAGTTCTTC
>TRBJ2-3|.|TRBV1|.
CTSSHGPWRGTDTQYF
TGCACCAGCAGCCATGGCCCATGGCGGGGCACAGATACGCAGTATTTT
>TRBJ1-1|TRBD1|TRBV25-1|.
CASSVPKGQGAEAFF
TGTGCCAGCAGTGTCCCGAAGGGACAGGGGGCTGAAGCTTTCTTT
>TRBJ2-7|.|TRBV9|.
CASSVGGGLSYEQYF
TGTGCCAGCAGCGTAGGGGGGGGCCTTTCCTACGAGCAGTACTTC
>TRBJ2-2|.|TRBV19|.
CASKGTPTGELFF
TGTGCCAGTAAAGGGACACCCACCGGGGAGCTGTTTTTT
>TRBJ1-5|.|TRBV7-9|once
CASSLGPTGNQPQHF
TGTGCCAGCAGCTTAGGGCCGACAGGCAATCAGCCCCAGCATTTT
>TRBJ2-7|TRBD1|TRBV2|.
CASSDGTGAYEQYF
TGTGCCAGCAGTGACGGGACAGGGGCCTACGAGCAGTACTTC
>TRBJ1-2|.|TRBV7-9|.
CASSSQTAYGYTF
TGTGCCAGCAGCTCTCAGACAGCCTATGGCTACACCTTC
>TRBJ2-3|TRBD2|TRBV23-1|once
CASSRGLAGGTDTQYF
TGCGCCAGCAGTCGCGGACTAGCGGGAGGCACAGATACGCAGTATTTT
>TRBJ2-7|TRBD2|TRBV5-1|.
CASSLFLLAGTSGRAHYEQYF
TGCGCCAGCAGCTTGTTTCTGCTTGCCGGGACTAGCGGGAGGGCCCACTACGAGCAGTACTTC
>TRBJ2-7|.|TRBV29-1|.
CSGTKGGREQYF
TGCAGCGGGACCAAGGGAGGTCGGGAGCAGTACTTC
>TRBJ2-2|TRBD2|TRBV13|.
CASSETGTSGTGELFF
TGTGCCAGCAGCGAAACCGGGACTAGCGGCACCGGGGAGCTGTTTTTT
>TRBJ2-1|TRBD2|TRBV5-1|.
CASSFMLAGVSYNEQFF
TGCGCCAGCAGCTTTATGCTAGCGGGAGTCTCCTACAATGAGCAGTTCTTC
>TRBJ1-2|.|TRBV28|.
CASSTGIGFYGYTF
TGTGCCAGCAGTACAGGGATCGGTTTTTATGGCTACACCTTC
>TRBJ1-3|.|TRBV18|.
CASSPLVLSGNTIYF
TGTGCCAGCTCACCATTAGTCCTCTCTGGAAACACCATATATTTT
>TRBJ2-3|TRBD2|TRBV5-1|.
CASRSGTSGRRTDTQYF
TGCGCCAGCAGGTCCGGGACTAGCGGTCGCCGCACAGATACGCAGTATTTT
>TRBJ2-1|.|TRBV6-4|once
CASSDSPGSYNEQFF
TGTGCCAGCAGTGACTCACCGGGGTCCTACAATGAGCAGTTCTTC
>TRBJ2-5|TRBD2|TRBV6-6|.
CASRPVPGAGGETQYF
TGTGCCAGCAGACCTGTCCCAGGAGCGGGAGGAGAGACCCAGTACTTC
>TRBJ2-2|.|TRBV11-2|.
CASSLAAGWELFF
TGTGCCAGCAGCTTAGCTGCAGGGTGGGAGCTGTTTTTT
>TRBJ2-5|.|TRBV18|.
CASSANIQETQYF
TGTGCCAGCTCAGCCAACATCCAAGAGACCCAGTACTTC
>TRBJ2-1|.|TRBV11-3|.
CASSFLASSYNEQFF
TGTGCCAGCAGCTTCCTAGCGTCCTCCTACAATGAGCAGTTCTTC
>TRBJ2-1|TRBD2|TRBV6-1|few
CASSEPLAGGPREQFF
TGTGCCAGCAGTGAACCTCTAGCGGGAGGGCCGAGGGAGCAGTTCTTC
>TRBJ2-3|TRBD2|TRBV29-1|.
CSVWTSGTPITDTQYF
TGCAGCGTATGGACTAGCGGGACCCCTATCACAGATACGCAGTATTTT
>TRBJ2-1|TRBD1|TRBV6-6|.
CASIDDRAIYNEQFF
TGTGCCAGCATAGACGACAGGGCTATATACAATGAGCAGTTCTTC
>TRBJ2-7|.|TRBV19|.
CASSMDHGRAGYEQYF
TGTGCCAGTAGTATGGATCACGGCAGGGCAGGCTACGAGCAGTACTTC
>TRBJ2-1|TRBD2|TRBV5-4|.
CASSLDAGGYNEQFF
TGTGCCAGCAGCTTGGACGCGGGAGGATACAATGAGCAGTTCTTC
>TRBJ2-7|TRBD2|TRBV3-1/TRBV3-2|.
CASSQLTSGRHEQYF
TGTGCCAGCAGCCAACTGACTAGCGGGAGGCACGAGCAGTACTTC
>TRBJ2-3|TRBD2|TRBV9|once
CASSVGAGERTDTQYF
TGTGCCAGCAGCGTAGGGGCGGGAGAGCGCACAGATACGCAGTATTTT
>TRBJ1-5|.|TRBV6-5|few
CASRQTVLQGPQHF
TGTGCCAGCAGACAGACGGTGCTGCAGGGGCCCCAGCATTTT
>TRBJ2-2|.|TRBV6-5|.
CASSYSRVAELFF
TGTGCCAGCAGTTACTCCCGGGTAGCGGAGCTGTTTTTT
>TRBJ1-1|.|TRBV29-1|.
CSVGGALGAEAFF
TGCAGCGTTGGTGGGGCGTTAGGCGCTGAAGCTTTCTTT
>TRBJ1-6|TRBD1|TRBV7-6|.
CASSVGTGGSPLHF
TGTGCCAGCAGCGTCGGGACAGGTGGTTCACCCCTCCACTTT
>TRBJ1-2|.|TRBV6-6|.
CASSYSEYGYTF
TGTGCCAGCAGTTACTCCGAGTATGGCTACACCTTC
>TRBJ2-7|.|TRBV6-6|once
CASSTQPVYEQYF
TGTGCCAGCAGTACCCAACCGGTGTACGAGCAGTACTTC